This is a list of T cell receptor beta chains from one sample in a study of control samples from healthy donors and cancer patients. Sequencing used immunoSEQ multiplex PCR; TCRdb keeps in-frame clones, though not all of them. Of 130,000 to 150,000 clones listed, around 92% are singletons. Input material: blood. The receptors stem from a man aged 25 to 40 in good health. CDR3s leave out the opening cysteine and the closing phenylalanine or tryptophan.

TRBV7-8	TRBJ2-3	ASSLASGGSTDTQY
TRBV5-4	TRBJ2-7	ASSRPGQGAHEQY
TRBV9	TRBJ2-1	ASSVVAGDNEQF
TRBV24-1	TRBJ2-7	ATSEGSYEQY
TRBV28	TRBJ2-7	ASSRAYEQY
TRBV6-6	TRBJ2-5	ASRLGQGGVQETQY
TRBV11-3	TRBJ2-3	ASSTGQVSTDTQY
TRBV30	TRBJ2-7	AAEGGGEQY
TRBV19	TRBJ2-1	ASSISLVSAPF
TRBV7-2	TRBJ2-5	ASSLWAGQETQY
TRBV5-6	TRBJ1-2	ASSDYSLYGYT
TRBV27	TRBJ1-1	ASSLGPMNTEAF
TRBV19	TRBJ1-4	ASSPGEGANEKLF
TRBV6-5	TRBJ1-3	ASSYSGGPSGNTIY
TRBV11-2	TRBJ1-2	ASSISSTGRVDGYT
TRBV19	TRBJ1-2	ASSDRASNYGYT
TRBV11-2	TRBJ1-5	ASSLGGLTAGGINQPQH
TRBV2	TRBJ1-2	ASSEGQTFYGYT
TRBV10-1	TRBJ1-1	ASTGQGAGEEEAF
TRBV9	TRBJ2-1	ASSGTGGNEQF
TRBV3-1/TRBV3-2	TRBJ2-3	ASSRDRGFRDTQY
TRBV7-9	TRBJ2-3	ASSLADSTDTQY
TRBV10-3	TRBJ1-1	AISPNVGQLNTEAF
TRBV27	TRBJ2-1	ASSSGTSGSNEQF
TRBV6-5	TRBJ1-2	ASSRGLAYGYT
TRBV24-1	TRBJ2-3	ATSDFGTGGTDTQY
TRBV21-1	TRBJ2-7	ASSRRLAGGWEQY
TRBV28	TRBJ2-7	ASSPPGTVYEQY
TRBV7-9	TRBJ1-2	ASSLETGSSYGYT
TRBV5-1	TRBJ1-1	ASSLGEGLTEAF
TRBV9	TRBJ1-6	ASSGTGSDNSPLH
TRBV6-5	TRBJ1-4	ASGQDLINEKLF
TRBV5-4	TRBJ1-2	ASSWGAGTGGNYGYT